A selection of T cell receptor beta chains follows, all from one sample in a study of beta chain features in type 1 diabetes. Sequencing was performed with immunoSEQ multiplex PCR; in TCRdb, only in-frame clones are kept and a portion is missing. The sample records 250,000 to 350,000 clones, 13% to 15% being singletons. Sequencing was done on a sample of central memory CD4+ T cells from blood. These TCRs come from a man under 40 in good health. Both conserved end residues are part of each CDR3. The D gene is left open where the match is weak. Size tells how often a clone was seen (once, few, many) or the class of an expanded clone, and some rows leave it out.

CDR3 protein,CDR3 DNA,V gene,clone size,J gene,CDR3 length,D gene
CASSLSGEQRNGYTF,TGTGCCAGCAGCTTATCCGGAGAACAGAGGAATGGCTACACCTTC,TRBV7-2,few,TRBJ1-2,15,-
CASSPNVWGGPHNEQFF,TGTGCCAGCAGCCCCAATGTGTGGGGGGGGCCCCACAATGAGCAGTTCTTC,TRBV6-4,-,TRBJ2-1,17,-
CASSLQTGNTEAFF,TGCGCCAGCAGCTTGCAAACAGGGAACACTGAAGCTTTCTTT,TRBV5-1,-,TRBJ1-1,14,-
CASSLGVRGPNQPQHF,TGTGCCAGCAGCTTGGGGGTGAGGGGCCCCAATCAGCCCCAGCATTTT,TRBV5-6,-,TRBJ1-5,16,-
CASSATSGGNTQYF,TGTGCCAGCAGTGCGACTAGCGGGGGGAATACGCAGTATTTT,TRBV2,-,TRBJ2-3,14,TRBD2
CASSEGATDTQYF,TGTGCCAGCAGCGAAGGGGCCACAGATACGCAGTATTTT,TRBV9,-,TRBJ2-3,13,-
CSVDLAGVTDTQYF,TGCAGCGTTGACTTAGCGGGGGTCACAGATACGCAGTATTTT,TRBV29-1,many,TRBJ2-3,14,TRBD2
CASSSIDRVGEAFF,TGTGCCAGCAGCAGTATTGACAGGGTTGGTGAAGCTTTCTTT,TRBV9,few,TRBJ1-1,14,TRBD1
CAIRDGTVNTEAFF,TGTGCCATCAGAGATGGGACGGTGAACACTGAAGCTTTCTTT,TRBV10-3,-,TRBJ1-1,14,-
CASSVTGTGSGNTIYF,TGTGCCAGCAGCGTGACCGGGACGGGCTCTGGAAACACCATATATTTT,TRBV7-8,-,TRBJ1-3,16,-
CASSLGPGQAYEQYF,TGTGCCAGCAGCTTAGGTCCAGGGCAGGCCTACGAGCAGTACTTC,TRBV11-2,-,TRBJ2-7,15,-
CASSRQAVSTEAFF,TGTGCCAGCAGTAGACAGGCAGTGAGCACTGAAGCTTTCTTT,TRBV6-5,few,TRBJ1-1,14,-
CASSPPGLAGGNNEQFF,TGTGCCAGCTCACCACCGGGACTAGCGGGGGGAAACAATGAGCAGTTCTTC,TRBV18,-,TRBJ2-1,17,TRBD2
CASSLSVFGDNSDTQYF,TGTGCCAGCAGCTTATCGGTTTTTGGTGACAATTCAGATACGCAGTATTTT,TRBV5-5,few,TRBJ2-3,17,-
CASSQDPQGVFGANVLTF,TGCGCCAGCAGCCAAGATCCGCAGGGTGTTTTTGGGGCCAACGTCCTGACTTTC,TRBV4-3,few,TRBJ2-6,18,-
CASSKDREISSYEQYF,TGTGCCAGCAGCAAAGACAGAGAAATCTCATCCTACGAGCAGTACTTC,TRBV13,many,TRBJ2-7,16,-
CASSLAGGGNQPQHF,TGTGCCAGCAGCTTAGCCGGCGGAGGGAATCAGCCCCAGCATTTT,TRBV7-2,-,TRBJ1-5,15,-
CASSLMQFGNTIYF,TGTGCCAGCAGCTTAATGCAGTTTGGAAACACCATATATTTT,TRBV13,-,TRBJ1-3,14,-
CASSLVGATEAFF,TGTGCCAGCAGCTTGGTGGGGGCCACTGAAGCTTTCTTT,TRBV5-6,-,TRBJ1-1,13,-
CASSPQMKTGELFF,TGTGCTAGCAGCCCCCAGATGAAGACCGGGGAGCTGTTTTTT,TRBV7-7,-,TRBJ2-2,14,-
CASSETYQGDSSSGYTF,TGTGCCAGCAGTGAGACTTACCAGGGGGACTCGTCGTCCGGCTACACCTTC,TRBV6-1,few,TRBJ1-2,17,TRBD1
CASSIGDYEQFF,TGTGCCAGCAGCATAGGCGATTATGAGCAGTTCTTC,TRBV11-2,few,TRBJ2-1,12,-
CASSYRLGTDTQYF,TGTGCCAGCAGCTACCGATTGGGGACAGATACGCAGTATTTT,TRBV7-2,few,TRBJ2-3,14,-
CASSLFSHNEKLFF,TGTGCCAGCAGCTTGTTTTCCCATAATGAAAAACTGTTTTTT,TRBV5-6,-,TRBJ1-4,14,-
CASSPQLGILGNEQFF,TGCGCCAGCAGCCCACAATTGGGGATATTAGGCAATGAGCAGTTCTTC,TRBV5-1,-,TRBJ2-1,16,-
CASRPGTGELFF,TGTGCCAGCAGGCCGGGCACCGGGGAGCTGTTTTTT,TRBV6-5,-,TRBJ2-2,12,-
CSGRLAGGTGELFF,TGCAGCGGCAGACTAGCGGGAGGAACCGGGGAGCTGTTTTTT,TRBV29-1,-,TRBJ2-2,14,TRBD2
CASSLVDRGTQYF,TGTGCCAGCAGCTTAGTTGATCGCGGGACCCAGTACTTC,TRBV7-8,-,TRBJ2-5,13,-
CASSPQGEQYF,TGTGCCAGCAGCCCACAAGGCGAGCAGTACTTC,TRBV7-7,-,TRBJ2-7,11,-
CAISDYSGANVLTF,TGTGCCATCAGTGATTACTCTGGGGCCAACGTCCTGACTTTC,TRBV10-3,many,TRBJ2-6,14,-
CASSLLVAGGSGYTF,TGTGCCAGCAGCTTGTTGGTGGCAGGGGGGAGCGGCTACACCTTC,TRBV5-6,few,TRBJ1-2,15,TRBD1